This T cell receptor (beta chain) originates from a study of shared clonotypes between healthy human individuals. On this clone itself: Antigen: not known.

Notes on the study in general: Incomplete sequencing of sorted subsets was indicated by rarefaction despite large depth.

Over several immunoSEQ plates, each subset's genomic DNA was distributed in even portions. The repertoire was sequenced with immunoSEQ multiplex PCR; TCRdb's copy has only in-frame clones and lacks some. The sample carries 1.4 million or so clones, 97% to 99% recorded once. Among the donors, all were Caucasian adults who lived in Nashville, Tennessee. The CDR3 contains 15 residues. Germline CDR1 is SGHNT and CDR2 is YYREEE (reference sequence). V was pared by 1 base and J by 4 bases, with 14 bases between. The origin of this receptor is a man between 25 and 39 years old in good health. The sequenced material came from naive CD4+ T cells sorted from blood. Noted subset: CD45RA+ positively selected. The chain employs TRBV5-4 and TRBJ1-1; no clear D gene. CDR3 protein: CASSLPSSGGTEAFF. Here the CDR3 DNA reads TGTGCCAGCAGCTTGCCTTCCTCGGGTGGCACTGAAGCTTTCTTT.